The rows below give T cell receptor beta chains drawn from one sample of a study of beta chain features in type 1 diabetes. Repertoires were generated with immunoSEQ multiplex PCR, while TCRdb's copy carries only in-frame clones and drops some. Counted here are some 410,000 clones, around 10% occurring once; the ten biggest clones make up approximately 0.05%. Sequencing input: naive CD4+ T cells from blood. Receptors were obtained from a woman under 30 in good health. CDR3s include the opening cysteine and the closing phenylalanine or tryptophan. D genes are given only for firm matches. The size entry is marked missing in some rows and otherwise reads once, few, many or a size class.

>TRBV6-6|few|TRBJ1-1|NA
CASSYPGMGEAFF
TGTGCCAGCAGTTATCCAGGGATGGGTGAAGCTTTCTTT
>TRBV27|NA|TRBJ1-2|TRBD1
CASTRDRNYGYTF
TGTGCCAGCACCCGGGACAGAAACTATGGCTACACCTTC
>TRBV14|NA|TRBJ2-7|NA
CASSSRGFPYYEQYF
TGTGCCAGCAGCTCTAGGGGATTCCCATACTACGAGCAGTACTTC
>TRBV28|NA|TRBJ2-5|NA
CASSFLGSETQYF
TGTGCCAGCAGTTTTTTAGGGTCGGAGACCCAGTACTTC
>TRBV7-7|NA|TRBJ2-1|TRBD2
CASSPSGGPEQFF
TGTGCTAGCAGTCCCAGCGGGGGGCCGGAGCAGTTCTTC
>TRBV29-1|NA|TRBJ2-1|TRBD1
CSVGGTGFNEQFF
TGCAGCGTGGGCGGGACAGGGTTCAATGAGCAGTTCTTC
>TRBV7-9|NA|TRBJ2-3|NA
CGTDTQYF
TGTGGTACCGATACGCAGTATTTT
>TRBV18|few|TRBJ1-5|TRBD1
CASSPGTGNQPQHF
TGTGCCAGCTCACCAGGGACAGGGAATCAGCCCCAGCATTTT
>TRBV5-4|NA|TRBJ2-3|NA
CASSLAGTDTQYF
TGTGCCAGCAGCTTGGCTGGAACAGATACGCAGTATTTT
>TRBV9|NA|TRBJ1-4|NA
CASSVAQGGEKLFF
TGTGCCAGCAGCGTAGCCCAGGGAGGAGAAAAACTGTTTTTT
>TRBV9|few|TRBJ2-4|NA
CASSVGQLNIQYF
TGTGCCAGCAGCGTAGGTCAGTTAAACATTCAGTACTTC
>TRBV19|NA|TRBJ2-5|TRBD2
CASTGTSGGEETQYF
TGTGCCAGTACCGGGACTAGCGGGGGAGAAGAGACCCAGTACTTC
>TRBV11-2|NA|TRBJ2-1|NA
CASSFSGSYNEQFF
TGTGCCAGCAGCTTCTCTGGCTCCTACAATGAGCAGTTCTTC
>TRBV7-2|few|TRBJ1-4|NA
CASSLAGAANEKLFF
TGTGCCAGCAGCTTAGCAGGGGCAGCTAATGAAAAACTGTTTTTT
>TRBV11-3|NA|TRBJ2-5|TRBD1
CASSPLQGARETQYF
TGTGCCAGCAGCCCGCTCCAGGGGGCAAGAGAGACCCAGTACTTC
>TRBV4-2|NA|TRBJ2-5|TRBD2
CASSGGGARETQYF
TGTGCCAGCAGTGGCGGGGGGGCCCGGGAGACCCAGTACTTC
>TRBV4-3|once|TRBJ1-2|NA
CASSQELGRNYGYTF
TGCGCCAGCAGCCAAGAGCTCGGACGGAACTATGGCTACACCTTC
>TRBV2|few|TRBJ2-5|TRBD2
CASSREGQETQYF
TGTGCCAGCTCCAGGGAGGGTCAAGAGACCCAGTACTTC
>TRBV9|few|TRBJ2-5|NA
CASSVETGTRETQYF
TGTGCCAGCAGCGTCGAGACCGGGACACGGGAGACCCAGTACTTC
>TRBV5-1|few|TRBJ2-5|NA
CASSLAGQGETQYF
TGCGCCAGCAGCTTGGCGGGCCAAGGGGAGACCCAGTACTTC
>TRBV27|NA|TRBJ1-6|NA
CASRPTGSPGSPLHF
TGTGCCAGCAGGCCGACAGGCTCCCCGGGTTCACCCCTCCACTTT
>TRBV7-9|few|TRBJ1-1|NA
CASSLMGAMGTEAFF
TGTGCCAGCAGCTTGATGGGCGCGATGGGCACTGAAGCTTTCTTT
>TRBV1|NA|TRBJ1-2|NA
CTISQVRQGKNYGYTF
TGCACCATCAGCCAAGTCCGACAGGGGAAGAACTATGGCTACACCTTC
>TRBV5-1|NA|TRBJ2-1|TRBD1
CASSFQGAGHVYNEQFF
TGCGCCAGCAGCTTTCAGGGGGCCGGTCATGTCTACAATGAGCAGTTCTTC
>TRBV9|few|TRBJ1-2|NA
CASSVAPGNQYGYTF
TGTGCCAGCAGCGTAGCCCCGGGCAACCAATATGGCTACACCTTC
>TRBV18|NA|TRBJ1-5|NA
CASSQDGGQPQHF
TGTGCCAGCTCACAGGATGGCGGGCAGCCCCAGCATTTT
>TRBV19|NA|TRBJ2-2|NA
CARLQSSNTGELFF
TGTGCCAGACTGCAGAGTTCGAACACCGGGGAGCTGTTTTTT
>TRBV5-6|NA|TRBJ2-1|TRBD2
CASSLNGGSRYEQFF
TGTGCCAGCAGCTTAAATGGCGGGAGTAGGTATGAGCAGTTCTTC
>TRBV7-2|NA|TRBJ1-5|NA
CASSLVGLNQPQHF
TGTGCCAGCAGCTTAGTGGGCCTCAATCAGCCCCAGCATTTT
>TRBV18|NA|TRBJ1-2|NA
CASSPRNARSPGNYGYTF
TGTGCCAGCTCACCACGGAACGCCCGGAGCCCGGGTAACTATGGCTACACCTTC
>TRBV25-1|NA|TRBJ1-2|NA
CASSLTGANYGYTF
TGTGCCAGCAGTTTAACAGGCGCTAACTATGGCTACACCTTC
>TRBV7-2|NA|TRBJ2-1|TRBD1
CASSPRPDRVTDEQFF
TGTGCCAGCAGCCCAAGACCGGACAGGGTAACAGATGAGCAGTTCTTC
>TRBV7-2|NA|TRBJ2-5|NA
CASSLARGTETQYF
TGTGCCAGCAGCTTAGCGAGGGGGACTGAGACCCAGTACTTC
>TRBV25-1|NA|TRBJ2-7|NA
CASSVQATYEQYF
TGTGCCAGCAGTGTGCAGGCCACCTACGAGCAGTACTTC
>TRBV18|once|TRBJ2-3|TRBD2
CASSPQASGDTQYF
TGTGCCAGCTCACCACAGGCTAGCGGGGATACGCAGTATTTT
>TRBV7-2|few|TRBJ1-1|TRBD1
CASSPGQLALNTEAFF
TGTGCCAGCAGCCCGGGACAGCTTGCGCTGAACACTGAAGCTTTCTTT
>TRBV2|few|TRBJ2-5|TRBD1
CASNRRGTGTKETQYF
TGTGCCAGCAATAGGAGGGGGACAGGGACTAAAGAGACCCAGTACTTC
>TRBV4-1|NA|TRBJ1-2|NA
CASSQVGRSPNGYTF
TGCGCCAGCAGCCAAGTTGGCAGGTCACCTAATGGCTACACCTTC
>TRBV15|NA|TRBJ1-1|NA
CATSTGTGNTEAFF
TGTGCCACCAGCACCGGGACGGGGAACACTGAAGCTTTCTTT
>TRBV7-9|few|TRBJ2-3|NA
CASRLTGTSFGDTQYF
TGTGCCAGCAGACTCACCGGGACCTCCTTTGGAGATACGCAGTATTTT
>TRBV4-1|NA|TRBJ2-4|TRBD2
CASSPQTSGGSIQYF
TGCGCCAGCAGCCCCCAGACTAGCGGGGGATCCATTCAGTACTTC
>TRBV19|few|TRBJ2-1|TRBD1
CASRDRPLGEQFF
TGTGCCAGTAGGGACAGGCCGTTAGGTGAGCAGTTCTTC
>TRBV29-1|few|TRBJ2-3|TRBD1
CTYRGGTDTQYF
TGCACCTACAGGGGGGGCACAGATACGCAGTATTTT
>TRBV2|few|TRBJ2-1|NA
CASTWGFDYNEQFF
TGTGCCAGTACATGGGGCTTCGACTACAATGAGCAGTTCTTC
>TRBV21-1|NA|TRBJ1-4|NA
CASRTDWEEKLFF
TGTGCCAGCCGGACAGACTGGGAGGAAAAACTGTTTTTT
>TRBV18|NA|TRBJ2-1|NA
CASSSRVVNEQFF
TGTGCCAGCTCCTCCCGGGTAGTCAATGAGCAGTTCTTC
>TRBV28|NA|TRBJ2-1|TRBD2
CASRTSGGVNEQFF
TGTGCCAGCAGGACTAGCGGGGGCGTCAATGAGCAGTTCTTC
>TRBV30|few|TRBJ1-1|NA
CAWSRRGNRNTEAFF
TGTGCCTGGAGTCGGCGGGGAAACCGGAACACTGAAGCTTTCTTT
>TRBV25-1|NA|TRBJ2-7|TRBD1
CASSEYTGTGSSEQYF
TGTGCCAGCAGTGAATATACAGGGACAGGGTCTTCCGAGCAGTACTTC
>TRBV20-1|NA|TRBJ1-6|NA
CSARRNSPLHF
TGCAGTGCTAGACGTAATTCACCCCTCCACTTT
>TRBV29-1|NA|TRBJ2-3|NA
CSVVREADTQYF
TGCAGCGTTGTGCGGGAAGCAGATACGCAGTATTTT
>TRBV7-8|few|TRBJ1-5|TRBD1
CASSSGQAFSGNQPQHF
TGTGCCAGCAGCTCCGGACAGGCGTTTTCGGGCAATCAGCCCCAGCATTTT
>TRBV5-4|few|TRBJ2-5|NA
CASSLLAVETQYF
TGTGCCAGCAGCTTGCTGGCGGTGGAGACCCAGTACTTC
>TRBV29-1|few|TRBJ2-3|TRBD1
CSVEQGQGDTQYF
TGCAGCGTAGAACAGGGGCAAGGAGATACGCAGTATTTT